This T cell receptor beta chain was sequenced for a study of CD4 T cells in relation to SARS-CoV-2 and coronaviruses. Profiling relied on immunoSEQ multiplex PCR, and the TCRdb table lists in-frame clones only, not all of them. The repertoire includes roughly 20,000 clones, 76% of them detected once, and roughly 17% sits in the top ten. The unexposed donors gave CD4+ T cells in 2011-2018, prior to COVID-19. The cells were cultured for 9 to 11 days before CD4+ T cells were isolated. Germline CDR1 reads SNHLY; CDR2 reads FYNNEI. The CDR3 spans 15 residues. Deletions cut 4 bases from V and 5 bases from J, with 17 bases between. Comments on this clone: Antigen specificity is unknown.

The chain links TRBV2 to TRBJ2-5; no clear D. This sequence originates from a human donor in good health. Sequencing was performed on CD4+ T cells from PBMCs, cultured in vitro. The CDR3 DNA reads TGTGCCAGCAGTGCTTCGCCAGGTCAGGCGGAGACCCAGTACTTC. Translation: CASSASPGQAETQYF. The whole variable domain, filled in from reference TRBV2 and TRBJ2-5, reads EPEVTQTPSHQVTQMGQEVILRCVPISNHLYFYWYRQILGQKVEFLVSFYNNEISEKSEIFDDQFSVERPDGSNFTLKIRSTKLEDSAMYFCASSASPGQAETQYFGPGTRLLVL.